This T cell receptor beta chain comes out of a study of T-cell memory formation after mild COVID-19. The CDR3 extends over 17 amino acids. V was clipped by 5 bases and J by 0 bases; unmatched bases: 9. CDR1 and CDR2 from the germline V gene are SGHAT and FQNNGV. TCRdb called the 5' RACE reads again in MiXCR, with one record for every CDR3 protein. The data contain about 440,000 distinct CDR3 sequences, 20% of them seen just once; the ten biggest clones take up roughly 8.4%. The chain combines TRBV11-2 with TRBJ2-3, with 9 bases that match TRBD2. The source material was PBMCs or a T cell subset sorted from them (not recorded which). This receptor was identified in an adult woman who had mild COVID-19 (a few samples of this study predate the infection). Cell type and time point are not known. In DNA form, the CDR3 reads TGTGCCAGCAGCCCTCAAACGGGACTAGCCAGCACAGATACGCAGTATTTT. Translated: CASSPQTGLASTDTQYF.